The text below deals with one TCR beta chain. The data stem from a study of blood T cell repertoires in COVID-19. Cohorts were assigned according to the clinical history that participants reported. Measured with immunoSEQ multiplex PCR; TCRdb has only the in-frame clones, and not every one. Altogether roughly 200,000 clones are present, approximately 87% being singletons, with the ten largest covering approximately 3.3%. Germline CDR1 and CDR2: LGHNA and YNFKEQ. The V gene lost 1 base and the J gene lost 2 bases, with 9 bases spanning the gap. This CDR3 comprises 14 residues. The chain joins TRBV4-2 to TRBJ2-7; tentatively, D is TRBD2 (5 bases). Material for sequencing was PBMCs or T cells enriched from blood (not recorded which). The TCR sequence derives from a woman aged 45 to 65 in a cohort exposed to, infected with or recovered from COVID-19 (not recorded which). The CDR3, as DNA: TGTGCCAGCAGCCAAGTCGGGGTGGCCTACGAGCAGTACTTC. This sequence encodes CASSQVGVAYEQYF.